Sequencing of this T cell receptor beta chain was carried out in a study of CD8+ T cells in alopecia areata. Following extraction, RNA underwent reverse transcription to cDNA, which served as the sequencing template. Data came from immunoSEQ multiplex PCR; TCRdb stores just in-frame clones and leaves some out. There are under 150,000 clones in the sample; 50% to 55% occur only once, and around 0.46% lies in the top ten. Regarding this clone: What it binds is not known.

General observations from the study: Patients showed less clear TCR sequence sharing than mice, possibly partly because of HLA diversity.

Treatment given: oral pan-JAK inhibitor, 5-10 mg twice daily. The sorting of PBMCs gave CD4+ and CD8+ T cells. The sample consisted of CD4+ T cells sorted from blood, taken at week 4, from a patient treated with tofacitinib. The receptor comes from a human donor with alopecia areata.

DNA of the CDR3: TGTGCCAGCAGCTCCACAGGGAACTCACCCCTCCACTTT. This codes for CASSSTGNSPLHF. V gene TRBV7-9 combines with J gene TRBJ1-6, with D maybe TRBD1 (6 bases). The CDR3 is 13 residues long. Germline V gene sequence: CDR1 SEHNR, CDR2 FQNEAQ (reference sequence). Trimming stripped 4 bases from V and 10 bases from J, with 11 bases between.